Only one count was recorded for the clone carrying this TCR beta chain. The data were obtained in a study of blood T cell repertoires in COVID-19. Study in general: Samples of COVID-19 (acute and convalescent) were obtained from the United States, Italy and Spain.

Clones were sequenced by immunoSEQ multiplex PCR, and TCRdb holds only the in-frame ones, with some missing. This sample has 200,000 to 250,000 clones; about 79% occur once, and the top ten carry under 3.5%. The germline gives CDR1 GTSNPN, CDR2 SVGIG (reference sequence). Trimming removed 3 bases from V and 5 bases from J, with 10 bases in between. CDR3 length: 13 amino acids. The chain couples TRBV30 to TRBJ2-2; tentatively, D is TRBD1 (5 bases). The TCR originated in a woman in her fifties or sixties who had recovered from COVID-19. The sample consisted of PBMCs or T cells enriched from blood (not recorded which). The CDR3 spells CAWRDTGTGELFF. CDR3 in DNA: TGTGCCTGGAGAGATACAGGAACCGGGGAGCTGTTTTTT.